The 20 T cell receptor beta chains below come from one sample, sequenced in a study of blood T cell repertoires in COVID-19. Here immunoSEQ multiplex PCR was the method, and the copy in TCRdb shows in-frame clones only, minus some. This table holds about 86,000 clones, roughly 88% found once. The sequencing sample was made of peripheral blood. These TCRs come from a woman older than 75 with active or convalescent COVID-19.

The V gene is TRBV5-1, the J gene TRBJ2-1, with 14 bases fitting TRBD2. Germline-derived CDR1 and CDR2 are SGHRS and YFSETQ. Trimming took 5 bases from V and 4 from J; bases not matched to a gene: 11. The CDR3 length is 18 residues. DNA of the CDR3: TGCGCCAGCAGTTCATCGACTAGCGGGGGGGCCTGGTACAATGAGCAGTTCTTC. Translation: CASSSSTSGGAWYNEQFF.

The J gene is TRBJ2-5, the V gene TRBV7-8, with a possible D match to TRBD1 (5 bases). CDR3 length: 15 amino acids. The germline gives CDR1 SGHVS, CDR2 FQNEAQ. Trimming removed 5 bases from V and 1 base from J, with 14 bases in between. As DNA, the CDR3 is TGTGCCAGCAGCACAGGCCGGCGACCCCAAGAGACCCAGTACTTC. Its translation: CASSTGRRPQETQYF.

The CDR3 loop is CASNSRVADQYF. DNA of the CDR3: TGTGCCAGCAATAGCCGGGTGGCGGATCAGTATTTT. The J gene is TRBJ2-3, the V gene TRBV28; D call uncertain. The ends were cut back, 7 bases at V and 12 bases at J, with 17 bases in the middle. Germline values: CDR1 MDHEN, CDR2 SYDVKM. The CDR3 spans 12 residues.

The rearrangement links TRBV28 to TRBJ2-5; perhaps TRBD2 as D (5 bases). V gave up 6 bases and J gave up 2 bases, with 10 bases separating them. There are 13 residues in the CDR3. Germline V gene sequence: CDR1 MDHEN, CDR2 SYDVKM. Written as DNA, the CDR3 is TGTGCCAGCAGGGCCGGCGGGCAAGAGACCCAGTACTTC. Residues: CASRAGGQETQYF.

The rearrangement joins TRBV18 to TRBJ2-7, with 9 bases fitting TRBD1. V lost 0 bases and J lost 4; bases outside the gene matches: 4. The CDR3 is made up of 15 amino acids. CDR1 and CDR2 from the germline V gene are KGHSH and LQKENI. Here the CDR3 DNA reads TGTGCCAGCTCACCACCGGGACAGGGCACATACGAGCAGTACTTC. Amino acid sequence: CASSPPGQGTYEQYF.

This rearrangement joins TRBV9 to TRBJ2-1, with D maybe TRBD2 (6 bases). Trimming took 3 bases from V and 8 from J, leaving 15 bases between them. The CDR3 is made up of 14 amino acids. CDR1 and CDR2 (germline): SGDLS, YYNGEE. As DNA, the CDR3 is TGTGCCAGCAGCGCTCGGGGGTACGTAGATGAGCAGTTCTTC. As protein: CASSARGYVDEQFF.

The gene calls are TRBV19 and TRBJ1-6; no reliable D call. The CDR3 consists of 12 residues. CDR1 and CDR2 (germline): LNHDA, SQIVND (reference sequence). With 9 bases removed from V and 0 bases from J, the gap between germline ends came to 3 bases. The CDR3 DNA sequence: TGTGCCAGCGGCTCCTATAATTCACCCCTCCACTTT. Amino acids: CASGSYNSPLHF.

The chain is built from TRBV30 and TRBJ1-1, with a possible D match to TRBD1 (6 bases). CDR3 length: 16 amino acids. The V end was cut by 0 bases, the J end by 1 base, with 15 bases between. Germline CDR1 is GTSNPN and CDR2 is SVGIG (reference sequence). CDR3 DNA sequence: TGTGCCTGGAGTGTACTAGGGGGACGAGAGAACACTGAAGCTTTCTTT. Its protein is CAWSVLGGRENTEAFF.

This clone was recorded only once. This chain connects TRBV6-5 to TRBJ2-5; 7 bases are a match to TRBD2. The CDR3 is 15 amino acids. Germline V gene data show CDR1 as MNHEY and CDR2 as SVGAGI. After removal of 1 base from V and 5 bases from J, the junction contained 7 bases not matched to a gene. This CDR3 reads CASSYWGGPDETQYF. The CDR3 nucleotides are TGTGCCAGCAGTTACTGGGGAGGGCCAGATGAGACCCAGTACTTC.

The rearrangement links TRBV27 to TRBJ2-1, with D perhaps TRBD2 (5 bases). With 6 bases removed from V and 3 bases from J, the gap between germline ends came to 15 bases. Germline loops: CDR1 MNHEY, CDR2 SMNVEV (reference sequence). There are 15 residues in the CDR3. The CDR3 nucleotides are TGTGCCAGCAGACTTGAGGGAGTAGGCTACAATGAGCAGTTCTTC. Its translation is CASRLEGVGYNEQFF.

The rearrangement links TRBV27 to TRBJ1-1, with a possible D match to TRBD1 (6 bases). The CDR3 loop spans 17 amino acids. Per the germline V gene, CDR1 is MNHEY and CDR2 is SMNVEV (reference sequence). Trimming cost V 0 bases and J 5 bases, with 19 bases left between them. The CDR3 region has the DNA TGTGCCAGCAGTTTATCGCAGGGACACCTTTGGTCGACTGAAGCTTTCTTT. It yields the protein CASSLSQGHLWSTEAFF.

This chain uses TRBV11-3 with TRBJ2-1; D not certain. CDR1 is SGHNT, CDR2 YENEEA, per germline. This CDR3 is 14 amino acids long. Trimming shortened V by 0 bases and J by 4 bases, and 7 bases separated the two germline ends. The CDR3 DNA sequence: TGTGCCAGCAGCTTAGAGGCCGGGTACAATGAGCAGTTCTTC. This gives the protein CASSLEAGYNEQFF.

This clone is a singleton in its sample. V gene TRBV28 combines with J gene TRBJ1-2; D might be TRBD1 (5 bases). This CDR3 is built from 14 residues. Per the germline V gene, CDR1 is MDHEN and CDR2 is SYDVKM. V lost 10 bases to trimming and J lost 4 bases, with 19 bases between them. CDR3 DNA: TGTGCCACCCTTGACAGCCGTAATGGCTATGGCTACACCTTC. Amino acid sequence: CATLDSRNGYGYTF.

The V gene is TRBV18, the J gene TRBJ1-1; D unresolved. The CDR3 runs to 14 residues. The germline V gene has CDR1 KGHSH and CDR2 LQKENI. V lost 5 bases and J lost 1, with 11 bases in between. The CDR3 DNA reads TGTGCCAGCTCAAAAGGACGGGAGAACACTGAAGCTTTCTTT. It specifies CASSKGRENTEAFF. The whole variable domain, filled in from reference TRBV18 and TRBJ1-1, reads NAGVMQNPRHLVRRRGQEARLRCSPMKGHSHVYWYRQLPEEGLKFMVYLQKENIIDESGMPKERFSAEFPKEGPSILRIQQVVRGDSAAYFCASSKGRENTEAFFGQGTRLTVV.

This clone appeared a few times. The chain employs TRBV20-1 and TRBJ1-1, with 10 bases that match TRBD1. The germline gives CDR1 DFQATT, CDR2 SNEGSKA (reference sequence). The V and J ends lost 8 bases and 10 bases, in that order; junction bases with no gene match: 7. The CDR3 covers 11 residues. The CDR3 here is CSPRQGARAFF. CDR3 nucleotides: TGCAGTCCCAGACAGGGGGCGAGAGCTTTCTTT.

The chain carries TRBV7-2 and TRBJ1-1; D may be TRBD1 (6 bases). V was clipped by 5 bases and J by 3 bases, with 10 bases between them. The germline V gene has CDR1 SGHTA and CDR2 FQGNSA. The CDR3 runs 13 residues. The CDR3 DNA is TGTGCCAGCAGCAAAAACAGGGACACTGAAGCTTTCTTT. Translation gives CASSKNRDTEAFF.

The DNA for the CDR3 is TGTGCCAGTAGTATAGCCGGCGGGGGCAACACCGGGGAGCTGTTTTTT. It codes for CASSIAGGGNTGELFF. V and J are TRBV19 and TRBJ2-2; D might be TRBD2 (7 bases). Germline CDR1 is LNHDA and CDR2 is SQIVND (reference sequence). The CDR3 contains 16 residues. Trimming removed 1 base from V and 2 bases from J, with 11 bases in between.

The rearrangement uses TRBV19 and TRBJ1-6, with D perhaps TRBD1 (6 bases). This CDR3 is built from 17 residues. Germline CDR1 LNHDA, CDR2 SQIVND (reference sequence). The V end was cut by 8 bases, the J end by 0 bases, with 17 bases between. CDR3 sequence (DNA): TGTGCCAGTTCCAGGGGTCACAAAAGCTCCTATAATTCACCCCTCCACTTT. It codes for CASSRGHKSSYNSPLHF.

The V gene is TRBV13, the J gene TRBJ2-1; 7 bases map to TRBD2. CDR3 length: 14 amino acids. V lost 3 bases and J lost 5; bases outside the gene matches: 4. Germline values: CDR1 PRHDT, CDR2 FYEKMQ (reference sequence). Here the CDR3 DNA reads TGTGCCAGCAGCTTGGTAGCGGGCGACAATGAGCAGTTCTTC. Encoded protein: CASSLVAGDNEQFF. The variable domain in full, completed from reference TRBV13 and TRBJ2-1, reads AAGVIQSPRHLIKEKRETATLKCYPIPRHDTVYWYQQGPGQDPQFLISFYEKMQSDKGSIPDRFSAQQFSDYHSELNMSSLELGDSALYFCASSLVAGDNEQFFGPGTRLTVL.

The genes are TRBV5-6 and TRBJ1-3; a possible D gene is TRBD1 (5 bases). V lost 6 bases and J 5 bases, leaving 12 bases between the germline ends. Germline V gene lookup returns CDR1 SGHDT and CDR2 YYEEEE. The CDR3 is 13 amino acids. CDR3 residues: CASNPQGRNTIYF. CDR3 nucleotide sequence: TGTGCCAGCAACCCGCAGGGAAGAAACACCATATATTTT.